The 5 T cell receptor beta chains below were found in one sample sequenced in a study of beta chain features in type 1 diabetes. Notes on the study in general: TCRB CDR3s from Type 1 diabetes patients were moderately but significantly shorter in all four CD4+ subsets.

These TCRs' antigens remain unknown. Expressed TCRB transcripts got sequenced, as all isolated RNA was reverse transcribed. Some clones are missing from TCRdb's copy, which holds only in-frame ones; the method was immunoSEQ multiplex PCR. The table shows a few hundred thousand clones, with 10% to 15% occurring only once. The specimen sequenced was naive CD4+ T cells from blood. Receptors were obtained from a woman aged 18 to 35 with type 1 diabetes.

This clone was seen a handful of times. In nucleotides, the CDR3 is TGTGCCAGCAGCTTTAGAGGGCAGGGGAATGAAAAACTGTTTTTT. Its protein is CASSFRGQGNEKLFF. The V gene is TRBV7-9, the J gene TRBJ1-4, with D possibly TRBD1 on 6 matching bases. Trimming pared 3 bases from V and 5 bases from J, leaving 13 bases between. Germline-derived CDR1 and CDR2 are SEHNR and FQNEAQ (reference sequence). The CDR3 has 15 residues. The entire variable domain, with the rest obtained from reference TRBV7-9 and TRBJ1-4, is as follows: DTGVSQNPRHKITKRGQNVTFRCDPISEHNRLYWYRQTLGQGPEFLTYFQNEAQLEKSRLLSDRFSAERPKGSFSTLEIQRTEQGDSAMYLCASSFRGQGNEKLFFGSGTQLSVL.

The rearrangement uses TRBV29-1 and TRBJ1-5; 7 nucleotides align to TRBD1. The CDR3 contains 14 residues. The ends lost 6 bases at V and 7 bases at J; junction bases unmatched: 12. The germline CDR1 and CDR2 sequences are SQVTM and ANQGSEA. CDR3 residues: CSVITGALDQPQHF. CDR3 in DNA: TGCAGCGTCATAACAGGGGCCTTAGACCAGCCCCAGCATTTT.

This clone appeared a few times. The V gene is TRBV2, the J gene TRBJ2-4; maybe TRBD1 (5 bases). There are 14 residues in the CDR3. Trimming cost V 2 bases and J 4 bases, with 9 bases left between them. Germline CDR1 reads SNHLY; CDR2 reads FYNNEI. CDR3 sequence reads: CASSEQGVKNIQYF. The CDR3 region has the DNA TGTGCCAGCAGTGAACAGGGTGTAAAAAACATTCAGTACTTC.

Regarding this clone: One junction end does not reproduce the germline sequence, and a read error may be involved. This chain links TRBV7-9 with TRBJ2-2, with 7 nucleotides matching TRBD2. CDR1 and CDR2 from the germline V gene are SEHNR and FQNEAQ (reference sequence). There are 16 residues in the CDR3. The CDR3 sequence: CASSRLAGPNAGELFF. CDR3 coding DNA: TGTGCCAGCAGCCGGTTAGCGGGTCCGAACGCCGGGGAGCTGTTTTTT.

The J gene is TRBJ2-3, the V gene TRBV5-1, with 12 bases lining up with TRBD1. Germline CDR1 SGHRS, CDR2 YFSETQ. V lost 4 bases, J lost 4 bases, and 7 bases stayed unmatched. The CDR3 length is 16 residues. The CDR3 reads CASSADGTGGPDTQYF. Here the CDR3 DNA reads TGCGCCAGCAGCGCCGATGGGACAGGGGGCCCAGATACGCAGTATTTT.